A single sample is the source of the 11 T cell receptor beta chains below, sequenced in a study of T-cell reconstitution after alpha-beta-depleted transplantation in children. TCRbeta library construction was performed incorporating unique molecular identifiers. TCRdb reanalysed the PCR reads using MiXCR and keeps one entry per CDR3 protein. Among 250,000 to 400,000 distinct CDR3 sequences listed, around 20% were seen once. The sample here was PBMCs, mostly from graft donor cells, taken 180 days after TCRalphabeta/CD19-depleted stem cell transplant. The source is a male patient younger than 18 who had a stem cell transplant for acute lymphoblastic leukemia, so the T cells may come from the graft donor.

The chain uses TRBV6-1 and TRBJ2-7, with a possible D match to TRBD1 (5 bases). V gave up 6 bases and J gave up 3 bases, with 12 bases separating them. CDR3 length equals 13 residues. Germline lookup yields CDR1 MNHNS and CDR2 SASEGT. As DNA, the CDR3 is TGTGCCAGCAGCCCAGGGTCGCACTACGAGCAGTACTTC. It encodes CASSPGSHYEQYF.

V usage is TRBV2 and J usage is TRBJ1-4; D unclear. Germline V gene sequence: CDR1 SNHLY, CDR2 FYNNEI. V was clipped by 7 bases and J by 0 bases, with 12 bases between them. The CDR3 has 15 amino acids. As DNA, the CDR3 is TGTGCCAGCAACCGACACGTTGCAACTAATGAAAAACTGTTTTTT. As protein: CASNRHVATNEKLFF. Complete variable domain (other parts from reference TRBV2 and TRBJ1-4): EPEVTQTPSHQVTQMGQEVILRCVPISNHLYFYWYRQILGQKVEFLVSFYNNEISEKSEIFDDQFSVERPDGSNFTLKIRSTKLEDSAMYFCASNRHVATNEKLFFGSGTQLSVL.

This clonotype has only a few counts. The J gene is TRBJ2-2, the V gene TRBV5-1; TRBD2 aligns across 10 bases. CDR1 and CDR2 (germline): SGHRS, YFSETQ. The V gene end was trimmed by 3 bases and the J gene end by 5 bases; junction bases not matched to a gene: 7. CDR3 length: 16 residues. The CDR3 here is CASSWGPSGSTGELFF. In DNA form, the CDR3 reads TGCGCCAGCAGCTGGGGGCCTAGCGGGAGTACCGGGGAGCTGTTTTTT.

This chain links TRBV6-5 with TRBJ2-3; D gene uncertain. The CDR3 is 13 residues long. Germline V gene data show CDR1 as MNHEY and CDR2 as SVGAGI. Trimming took 0 bases from V and 5 from J, leaving 6 bases between them. The CDR3 coding sequence is TGTGCCAGCAGTTACTCGAGGAAAGATACGCAGTATTTT. It encodes CASSYSRKDTQYF.

V is TRBV5-1 and J is TRBJ1-2; TRBD1 is a possible D gene (5 bases). Germline lookup yields CDR1 SGHRS and CDR2 YFSETQ. V was trimmed by 1 base and J by 2 bases, leaving 9 bases between them. The CDR3 has 14 residues. The CDR3 is CASSLNGQNYGYTF. The CDR3 region has the DNA TGCGCCAGCAGCTTGAACGGACAAAACTATGGCTACACCTTC.

The V gene is TRBV5-1, the J gene TRBJ2-5; TRBD2 might be the D (6 bases). The CDR3 loop spans 15 amino acids. V shed 4 bases and J shed 1 base, with 14 bases lying between them. Per germline, CDR1 SGHRS and CDR2 YFSETQ. This CDR3 reads CASSPQRVIQETQYF. The CDR3, as DNA: TGCGCCAGCAGCCCCCAGCGGGTGATCCAAGAGACCCAGTACTTC.

The CDR3 sequence: CASSFKAGDYEQYF. CDR3 nucleotide sequence: TGCGCCAGCAGCTTCAAGGCGGGAGACTACGAGCAGTACTTC. The chain couples TRBV5-1 to TRBJ2-7; 7 positions agree with TRBD2. Trimming at V came to 2 bases and at J to 3 bases, leaving 5 bases not matched to a gene. The CDR3 is 14 amino acids. Germline V gene sequence: CDR1 SGHRS, CDR2 YFSETQ.

This clonotype appeared a few times. The J gene is TRBJ2-7, the V gene TRBV7-3, with 7 bases matching TRBD2. The CDR3 totals 15 residues. Germline V gives CDR1 SGHTA, CDR2 FQGTGA. V lost 5 bases to trimming and J lost 1 base; unmatched junction nucleotides: 8. The CDR3 reads CASSTGLGPSYEQYF. The CDR3 coding sequence is TGTGCCAGCAGCACAGGACTAGGCCCTTCCTACGAGCAGTACTTC.

The chain joins TRBV20-1 to TRBJ2-6; possibly TRBD1 or TRBD2 for D (6 bases each). Germline loops: CDR1 DFQATT, CDR2 SNEGSKA (reference sequence). V was shortened by 3 bases and J by 13 bases, with 19 bases between the two germline ends. CDR3 size: 14 residues. The CDR3 protein is CSASRLGGGLVLTF. Written as DNA, the CDR3 is TGCAGTGCTAGTCGTCTGGGGGGCGGTCTGGTCCTGACTTTC.

This clonotype has more than one count but fewer than ten. This rearrangement joins TRBV20-1 to TRBJ1-1; D remains unclear. Trimming pared 3 bases from V and 4 bases from J, leaving 12 bases between. This CDR3 region has 13 residues. Looked up from germline, CDR1 is DFQATT and CDR2 is SNEGSKA (reference sequence). CDR3 sequence: CSARIPWGTEAFF. The CDR3 coding sequence is TGCAGTGCTAGGATCCCTTGGGGCACTGAAGCTTTCTTT.

The chain combines TRBV29-1 with TRBJ2-5; TRBD1 matches 8 bases. The V and J ends lost 7 bases and 5 bases, in that order; junction bases with no gene match: 9. The CDR3 is made up of 13 amino acids. Germline CDR1 reads SQVTM; CDR2 reads ANQGSEA. The CDR3, as DNA: TGCAGCGGAAATACAGGGGGTTGGGAGACCCAGTACTTC. It specifies CSGNTGGWETQYF.